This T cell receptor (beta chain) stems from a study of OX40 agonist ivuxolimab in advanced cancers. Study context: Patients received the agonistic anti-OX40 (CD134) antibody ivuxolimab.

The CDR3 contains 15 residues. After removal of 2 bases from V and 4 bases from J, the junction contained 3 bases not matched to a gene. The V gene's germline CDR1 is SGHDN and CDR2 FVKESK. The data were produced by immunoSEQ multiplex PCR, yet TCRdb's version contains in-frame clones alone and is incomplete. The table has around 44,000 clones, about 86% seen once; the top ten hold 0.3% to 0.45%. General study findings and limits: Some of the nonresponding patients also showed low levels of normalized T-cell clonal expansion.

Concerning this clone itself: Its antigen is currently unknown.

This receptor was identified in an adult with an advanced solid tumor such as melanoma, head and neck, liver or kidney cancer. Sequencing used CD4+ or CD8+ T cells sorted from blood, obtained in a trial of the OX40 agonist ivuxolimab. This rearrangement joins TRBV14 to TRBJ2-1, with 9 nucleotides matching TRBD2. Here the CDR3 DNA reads TGTGCCAGCAGCCAATTTAGCGGGGGTTACAATGAGCAGTTCTTC. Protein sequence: CASSQFSGGYNEQFF.